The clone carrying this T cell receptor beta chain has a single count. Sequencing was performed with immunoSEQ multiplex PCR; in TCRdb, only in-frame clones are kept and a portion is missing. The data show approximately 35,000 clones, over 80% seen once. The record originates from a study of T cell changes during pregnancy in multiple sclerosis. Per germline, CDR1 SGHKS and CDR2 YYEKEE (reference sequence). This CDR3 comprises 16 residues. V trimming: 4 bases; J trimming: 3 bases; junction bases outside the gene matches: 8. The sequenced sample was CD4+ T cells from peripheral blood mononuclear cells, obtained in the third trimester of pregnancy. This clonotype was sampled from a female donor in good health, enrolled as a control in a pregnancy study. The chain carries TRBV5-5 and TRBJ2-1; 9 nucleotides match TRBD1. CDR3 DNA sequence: TGTGCCAGCAGCGGAGACAGGGGGTTCCTCTACAATGAGCAGTTCTTC. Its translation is CASSGDRGFLYNEQFF.